This is a list of T cell receptor beta chains from one sample in a study of T cell clones after liver transplantation. Some clones are missing from TCRdb's copy, which holds only in-frame ones; the method was immunoSEQ multiplex PCR. The sample has about 80,000 clones, around four fifths seen once. Material: CD4+ T cells from blood, obtained about 46 months after liver transplant. These receptors were obtained from a human patient who received a liver transplant. The T cells may come from the graft donor. Both conserved end residues are part of each CDR3. Each record gives: clone size, V gene, CDR3 protein. Not all rows give a size; the values are once, few, many and, for expanded clones, a class.

>once|TRBV7-9
CASSLEGTANQPQHF
>few|TRBV7-6
CASSSNRGITNEKLFF
>.|TRBV7-2
CASSLVSGYTEAFF
>.|TRBV5-5
CASTLLVGVYTGELFF
>.|TRBV29-1
CSVGQGANEQYF
>.|TRBV5-1
CASSLNPSGTDTQYF
>.|TRBV10-3
CAISEEGVTSGSVNNEQFF
>few|TRBV5-1
CASSPNAGSYGYTF
>.|TRBV13
CASSYSGWGSDTQYF
>.|TRBV6-6
CASPGRGEGTGELFF
>.|TRBV7-2
CASSFRGGGGQPQHF
>.|TRBV10-2
CASSDDRVYGYTF
>.|TRBV10-1
CASSESRGANTGELFF
>.|TRBV29-1
CSVGEGYTDTQYF
>once|TRBV6-6
CASSYSYSSNQPQHF
>.|TRBV7-9
CASSLAVRIKQGGRYEQYF
>.|TRBV9
CASSVGLGTSTDTQYF
>.|TRBV5-1
CASSSGTVYGELFF
>.|TRBV18
CASSPRQGMGEQFF
>few|TRBV2
CAARGEGTYEQYF
>.|TRBV5-6
CASSRGLQGPDTEAFF
>.|TRBV18
CASSSTPSNQPQHF
>.|TRBV9
CASSVTSGKLSEQYF